The present entry profiles one T cell receptor beta chain with its context. This clone has only a few counts. It has no known antigen specificity. Per-nucleotide qualities are absent, and no much larger clonotype sits a single base away. This sample is drawn from a study of blood T cell repertoires in COVID-19 (dated by TCRdb to 2020 to 2021). Study-wide context: Samples from collaborators originated in the United States, Italy and Spain and spanned both the acute and convalescent phases of COVID-19. The material from the prospective study consisted of cDNA or gDNA derived from T cells, B-cell-depleted T cells, or PBMCs. Deeply sampled blood TCRbeta repertoires from subjects exposed to, actively infected with, or recovered from COVID-19 were included in the dataset. A freely available public database, intended as a resource for researchers studying the immune response to SARS-CoV-2, is where the repertoires were released. Samples came from the ongoing ImmuneRACE study (first 160 participants) plus 1,254 subjects from 6 global collaborators. Nearly every sample came with metadata listing a de-identified subject ID, COVID-19 status, age in years and sex. Where available, HLA class I and class II types were obtained from metadata supplied by the sample provider rather than from assay-based typing. Results and caveats for the whole study, not just this receptor: The amount of clinical and demographic metadata varied by source and participant and was provided uncurated.

Its CDR3 holds 15 amino acids, cysteine through phenylalanine. Of all the DNA, just the CDR3 is kept, 45 bases in frame from base 1. The germline V gene (reference sequence) yields MNHEY for CDR1 and SMNVEV for CDR2. Between the V and J ends, shortened by 2 bases and 6 bases respectively, the junction contains 17 bases. Collaborating institutions collected whole blood in K2EDTA tubes following their own protocols. For TCRbeta analysis, collaborator samples were shipped as frozen whole blood, as isolated PBMCs, or as DNA extracted from either sample type. TCRbeta CDR3 regions were amplified from genomic DNA by means of the immunoSEQ Assay, a bias-controlled multiplex PCR. Processing in the source paper ran as follows. Within the assay, amplification of reference gene primers was used to estimate how many nucleated cells each sample contained. To quantify the absolute abundance of each unique TCRbeta CDR3 rearrangement, sequence reads were collapsed and filtered. For each sample, productive Simpson clonality was calculated by taking the square root of Simpson's diversity index across productive rearrangements. The table comes from immuneACCESS by way of TCRdb, which keeps in-frame sequences with V and J called. Part of the clones is missing from these tables; in studies checked, under half for an unresolved V gene and the rest for unknown reasons. Clonal size and the V and J genes are those of that table, whereas D and trimming came from the DNA. In this sample the table shows about 83,000 clones, 85% to 90% of which occur a single time. In total, the top ten clones hold 22% of the sample.

The chain is encoded by TRBV27 joined to TRBJ2-7, with the D gene call left open. Material: peripheral blood. The TCR originated in a woman older than 75 in a cohort sampled during active or convalescent COVID-19. The CDR3 region: CASSLGMQASAEQYF. The DNA reads as follows: TGTGCCAGCAGTTTAGGAATGCAGGCCTCGGCCGAGCAGTACTTC.